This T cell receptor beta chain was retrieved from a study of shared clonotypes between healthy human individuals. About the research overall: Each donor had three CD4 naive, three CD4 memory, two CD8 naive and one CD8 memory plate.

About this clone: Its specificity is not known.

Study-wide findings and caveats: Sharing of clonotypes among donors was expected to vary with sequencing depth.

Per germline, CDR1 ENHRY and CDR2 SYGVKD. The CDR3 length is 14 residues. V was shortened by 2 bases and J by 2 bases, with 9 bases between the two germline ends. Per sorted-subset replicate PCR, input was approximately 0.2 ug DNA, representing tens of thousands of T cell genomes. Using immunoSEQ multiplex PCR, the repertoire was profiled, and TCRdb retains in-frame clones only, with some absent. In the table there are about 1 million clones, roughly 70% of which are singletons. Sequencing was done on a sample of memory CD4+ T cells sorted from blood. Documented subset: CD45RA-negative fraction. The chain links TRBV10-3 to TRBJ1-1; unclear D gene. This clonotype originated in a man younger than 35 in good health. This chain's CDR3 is CAISEASRNTEAFF. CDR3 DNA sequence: TGTGCCATCAGTGAGGCCAGCCGAAACACTGAAGCTTTCTTT.